These T cell receptor beta chains were read from a single sample in a study of shared clonotypes between healthy human individuals. Libraries were prepared by immunoSEQ multiplex PCR; TCRdb keeps only in-frame clonotypes and omits some of them. The table lists 2 million to 2.5 million clones, around 92% of them singletons. The sample consisted of naive CD4+ T cells from PBMCs. The source is a man younger than 30 in good health. Some clones in this sample may be carry-over from other donors' samples. Both conserved end residues are part of each CDR3. D genes are given only for firm matches. Some rows mark clone size as missing; the rest say once, few, many or name a class of expanded clone.

len | abundance | j_gene | d_gene | v_gene | CDR3aa | CDR3nt
16 | NA | TRBJ2-2 | NA | TRBV9 | CASSVGGASNTGELFF | TGTGCCAGCAGCGTAGGAGGGGCGTCGAACACCGGGGAGCTGTTTTTT
16 | NA | TRBJ2-5 | NA | TRBV5-1 | CASRLLTGTNQETQYF | TGCGCCAGCAGACTACTGACAGGCACCAACCAAGAGACCCAGTACTTC
13 | NA | TRBJ1-1 | NA | TRBV11-3 | CASSLEINTEAFF | TGTGCCAGCAGCTTAGAAATCAACACTGAAGCTTTCTTT
12 | NA | TRBJ2-1 | NA | TRBV18 | CASSLVEGEQFF | TGTGCCAGCTCACTTGTAGAGGGCGAGCAGTTCTTC
17 | NA | TRBJ2-1 | NA | TRBV7-3 | CASSPPGRTGVRNEQFF | TGTGCCAGCAGCCCCCCGGGAAGAACGGGAGTGCGGAATGAGCAGTTCTTC
15 | NA | TRBJ1-2 | NA | TRBV4-3 | CASTQNDGSNYGYAF | TGCGCCAGCACTCAAAATGACGGCAGCAACTATGGCTACGCCTTC
16 | once | TRBJ1-5 | TRBD1 | TRBV19 | CASSIETGQPDQPQHF | TGTGCCAGTAGTATAGAAACGGGACAGCCAGATCAGCCCCAGCATTTT
15 | NA | TRBJ2-2 | TRBD2 | TRBV9 | CASGAGGPYTGELFF | TGTGCCAGCGGTGCGGGAGGGCCCTACACCGGGGAGCTGTTTTTT
11 | NA | TRBJ1-1 | NA | TRBV28 | CASSANTEAFF | TGTGCCAGCAGTGCAAACACTGAAGCTTTCTTT
16 | NA | TRBJ2-2 | TRBD2 | TRBV29-1 | CSAESTSGRNTGELFF | TGCAGCGCCGAATCGACTAGCGGGAGGAACACCGGGGAGCTGTTTTTT
14 | NA | TRBJ2-7 | NA | TRBV4-3 | CASSRFFGEDEQYF | TGCGCCAGCAGCCGCTTCTTCGGCGAGGACGAGCAGTACTTC
14 | NA | TRBJ1-2 | TRBD1 | TRBV6-5 | CASSYGTGIYGYTF | TGTGCCAGCAGTTACGGGACAGGTATCTATGGCTACACCTTC
17 | NA | TRBJ2-5 | NA | TRBV5-4 | CASSLVTRGMVIETQYF | TGTGCCAGCAGCTTGGTGACTCGCGGGATGGTTATTGAGACCCAGTACTTC
15 | NA | TRBJ2-2 | TRBD2 | TRBV10-3 | CAMHSAGVNTGELFF | TGTGCCATGCACTCCGCGGGAGTGAACACCGGGGAGCTGTTTTTT
17 | NA | TRBJ2-5 | TRBD2 | TRBV11-2 | CASSLGLAGSYQETQYF | TGTGCCAGCAGCTTAGGGCTAGCGGGTAGTTACCAAGAGACCCAGTACTTC
13 | NA | TRBJ1-2 | TRBD1 | TRBV5-1 | CASSSDRGLGYTF | TGCGCCAGCAGTTCGGACAGGGGGCTCGGCTACACCTTC
17 | once | TRBJ2-1 | TRBD2 | TRBV28 | CASSPPGSGGGYNEQFF | TGTGCCAGCAGCCCCCCGGGGTCCGGGGGGGGCTACAATGAGCAGTTCTTC
16 | NA | TRBJ2-2 | NA | TRBV28 | CASIPLGLGAVGELFF | TGTGCCAGCATTCCCCTGGGCCTAGGTGCAGTCGGGGAGCTGTTTTTT
13 | NA | TRBJ1-2 | NA | TRBV19 | CASSIGPGYGYTF | TGTGCCAGTAGTATTGGGCCAGGGTATGGCTACACCTTC
13 | NA | TRBJ2-3 | NA | TRBV6-5 | CATGRGSTDTQYF | TGTGCCACCGGGCGCGGGAGCACAGATACGCAGTATTTT
16 | NA | TRBJ1-1 | TRBD1 | TRBV19 | CASTNGGFGGGLEAFF | TGTGCCAGTACCAATGGGGGCTTCGGAGGGGGCCTTGAAGCTTTCTTT
15 | NA | TRBJ1-5 | NA | TRBV29-1 | CSVSEQGFGNQPQHF | TGCAGCGTCTCCGAACAGGGTTTCGGCAATCAGCCCCAGCATTTT
13 | few | TRBJ1-1 | NA | TRBV6-1 | CASSESSRLPAFF | TGTGCCAGCAGTGAAAGCTCGAGGCTGCCGGCTTTCTTT
16 | NA | TRBJ1-3 | NA | TRBV5-6 | CASSRLGSGRGNTIYF | TGTGCCAGCAGCCGCCTTGGTTCGGGCCGAGGAAACACCATATATTTT
16 | NA | TRBJ2-1 | TRBD2 | TRBV11-2 | CASSLVSGLAYNEQFF | TGTGCCAGCAGCTTAGTATCCGGACTAGCGTACAATGAGCAGTTCTTC
14 | NA | TRBJ1-5 | NA | TRBV6-6 | CASSDARGAQPQHF | TGTGCCAGCAGCGACGCCAGGGGCGCTCAGCCCCAGCATTTT
14 | NA | TRBJ2-7 | NA | TRBV7-2 | CASSLRPVFSEQYF | TGTGCCAGCAGCTTAAGGCCTGTCTTTTCCGAGCAGTACTTC
12 | once | TRBJ2-5 | NA | TRBV28 | CASSPLTETQYF | TGTGCCAGCAGCCCTCTGACGGAGACCCAGTACTTC
14 | NA | TRBJ2-3 | NA | TRBV28 | CASSLLAGRGAQYF | TGTGCCAGCAGTTTATTAGCCGGTCGAGGGGCGCAGTATTTT
16 | NA | TRBJ2-1 | NA | TRBV2 | CASSEALSRGYNEQFF | TGTGCCAGCAGTGAAGCGCTTTCGCGAGGTTACAATGAGCAGTTCTTC
13 | NA | TRBJ2-3 | NA | TRBV6-5 | CATVPKLTDTQYF | TGTGCCACGGTACCTAAACTCACAGATACGCAGTATTTT
13 | NA | TRBJ2-1 | NA | TRBV5-1 | CASSLPPYNEQFF | TGCGCCAGCAGCTTGCCTCCCTACAATGAGCAGTTCTTC
14 | few | TRBJ1-1 | NA | TRBV10-3 | CAISDKIPNTEAFF | TGTGCCATCAGTGATAAAATTCCAAACACTGAAGCTTTCTTT
12 | NA | TRBJ2-2 | NA | TRBV5-4 | CASSEGHGELFF | TGTGCCAGCAGCGAGGGACACGGGGAGCTGTTTTTT
15 | NA | TRBJ2-7 | TRBD2 | TRBV27 | CASSFGAGGVYEQYF | TGTGCCAGCAGTTTCGGAGCGGGAGGTGTCTACGAGCAGTACTTC
13 | NA | TRBJ2-3 | NA | TRBV29-1 | CSVEAGITDTQYF | TGCAGCGTTGAAGCAGGTATCACAGATACGCAGTATTTT
18 | NA | TRBJ2-4 | NA | TRBV4-1 | CASSQASLGALAKNIQYF | TGCGCCAGCAGCCAAGCGAGTTTAGGGGCCCTAGCCAAAAACATTCAGTACTTC
12 | few | TRBJ1-1 | NA | TRBV30 | CAWRGTSTEAFF | TGTGCCTGGAGAGGGACCAGCACTGAAGCTTTCTTT
13 | NA | TRBJ2-1 | TRBD2 | TRBV29-1 | CSVEAGSKNEQFF | TGCAGCGTCGAAGCGGGAAGTAAAAATGAGCAGTTCTTC